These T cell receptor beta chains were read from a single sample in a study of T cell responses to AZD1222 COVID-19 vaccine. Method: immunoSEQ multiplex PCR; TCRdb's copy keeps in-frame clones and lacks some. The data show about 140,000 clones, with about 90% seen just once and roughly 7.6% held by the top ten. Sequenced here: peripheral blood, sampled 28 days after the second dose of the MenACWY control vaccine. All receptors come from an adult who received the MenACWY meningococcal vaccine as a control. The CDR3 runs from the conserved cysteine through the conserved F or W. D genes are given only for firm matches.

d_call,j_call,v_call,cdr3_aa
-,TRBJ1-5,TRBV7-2,CASSGGPNQPQHF
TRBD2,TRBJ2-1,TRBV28,CASSFGTRGPLYNEQFF
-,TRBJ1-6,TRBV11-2,CASSLDGPSNSPLHF
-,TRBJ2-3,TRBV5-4,CASSYGQSTDTQYF
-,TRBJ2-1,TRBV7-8,CASSLKGSGAFPVEQFF
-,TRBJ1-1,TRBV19,CASSMRISGWGTEAFF
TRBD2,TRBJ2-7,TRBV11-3,CASSSGGLAGDGYEQYF
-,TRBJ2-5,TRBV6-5,CATVLQGPVETQYF
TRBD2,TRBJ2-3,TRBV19,CASSTTGGITSTDTQYF
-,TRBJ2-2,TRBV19,CASISRGDPGELFF
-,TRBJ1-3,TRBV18,CASSPNSPGNTIYF
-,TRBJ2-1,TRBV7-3,CASSRGGTTYNEQFF
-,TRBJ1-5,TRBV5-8,CASSFGGDQPQHF
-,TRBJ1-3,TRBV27,CASSSPGAGNTIYF
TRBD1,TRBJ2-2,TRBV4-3,CASSQEIQGAGELFF
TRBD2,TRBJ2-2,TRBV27,CASSLGLAGVNTGELFF
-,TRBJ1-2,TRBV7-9,CASEPGLNYGYTF
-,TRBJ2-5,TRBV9,CASSVDNRNRETQYF
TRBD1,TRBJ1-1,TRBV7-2,CASSLRQGGSGTEAFF
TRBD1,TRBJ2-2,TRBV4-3,CASSQPGTGDTGELFF
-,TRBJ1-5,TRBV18,CASSPETGSNQPQHF
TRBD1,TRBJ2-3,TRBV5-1,CASSPGGAYTDTQYF
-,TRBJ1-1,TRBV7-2,CASSLSRQIGLGNTEAFF
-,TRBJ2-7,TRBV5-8,CASSLVVDEQYF
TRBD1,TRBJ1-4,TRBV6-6,CASSYTGTGDEKLFF
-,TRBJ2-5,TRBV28,CASSINMETQYF
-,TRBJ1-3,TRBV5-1,CASSPGGPPDSGNTIYF
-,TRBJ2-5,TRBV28,CASSRAGLETQYF